This passage covers 7 T cell receptor beta chains from one sample sequenced in a study of CD8+ T cells in alopecia areata. Extracted from the samples, RNA was reverse transcribed into cDNA to serve as the sequencing template. Assay: immunoSEQ multiplex PCR; the TCRdb copy retains only in-frame clones and omits some. This table holds about 250,000 clones, about 62% found once. The treatment is: oral pan-JAK inhibitor, 5-10 mg twice daily. The material sequenced was CD4+ T cells sorted from blood, taken at approximately week 51, from a patient treated with tofacitinib. The receptor source for this set is a human donor with alopecia areata.

This clone was observed a few times. The CDR3 loop reads CASSLGSQGALGYTF. The CDR3, as DNA: TGTGCCAGCAGCTTGGGGAGCCAGGGGGCTTTGGGCTACACCTTC. The chain employs TRBV7-2 and TRBJ1-2, with 8 bases identical to TRBD1. This CDR3 is built from 15 residues. J lost 8 bases, V lost 3 bases, and 11 bases had no gene match. CDR1 is SGHTA, CDR2 FQGNSA, per germline.

As regards this clone: Because the CDR3's place on the DNA is in doubt, the DNA is left out and the CDR3 is given as listed by TCRdb. The gene calls are TRBV9 and TRBJ2-2; TRBD1 is taken as the D call from the table, unchecked against the DNA. Per germline, CDR1 SGDLS and CDR2 YYNGEE. Counting both end residues, the CDR3 totals 17 amino acids. CDR3 sequence reads: CASSEVRTERTPGSCFF.

The chain recombines TRBV25-1 with TRBJ2-6; D is unclear. The germline gives CDR1 MGHDK, CDR2 SYGVNS. The CDR3 runs to 15 residues. Trimming took off 0 bases at V and 1 base at J, with 4 bases between the two ends. CDR3 sequence: CASSEYRSGANVLTF. The DNA for the CDR3 is TGTGCCAGCAGTGAATACAGGTCTGGGGCCAACGTCCTGACTTTC. Together with reference TRBV25-1 and TRBJ2-6, the CDR3 gives the full variable domain: EADIYQTPRYLVIGTGKKITLECSQTMGHDKMYWYQQDPGMELHLIHYSYGVNSTEKGDLSSESTVSRIRTEHFPLTLESARPSHTSQYLCASSEYRSGANVLTFGAGSRLTVL.

The V call is TRBV4-1, the J call TRBJ1-6; unclear D gene. The germline V gene encodes CDR1 MGHRA and CDR2 YSYEKL. The CDR3 is made up of 18 amino acids. V lost 0 bases and J lost 0, with 12 bases in between. The CDR3: CASSQDPGVSSYNSPLHF. The CDR3 coding sequence is TGCGCCAGCAGCCAAGATCCCGGGGTCAGCTCCTATAATTCACCCCTCCACTTT.

This clone was recorded at least ten times. This same CDR3 is encoded by further DNA sequences in the sample. V and J are TRBV4-3 and TRBJ2-1; D is perhaps TRBD2 (6 bases). The V and J ends lost 0 bases and 10 bases respectively, with 13 bases between them. Germline CDR1 reads LGHNA; CDR2 reads YSLEER. The CDR3 is made up of 14 amino acids. The CDR3 DNA is TGCGCCAGCAGCCAAGATCTCCCCCGGGGGGAGCAGTTCTTC. This codes for CASSQDLPRGEQFF.

The chain couples TRBV6-6 to TRBJ2-5; TRBD1 agrees at 8 bases. Germline V lookup: CDR1 MNHNY, CDR2 SVGAGI (reference sequence). The length of the CDR3 is 15 residues. J lost 1 base, V lost 2 bases, and 3 bases had no gene match. This CDR3 reads CASSYLGTGQETQYF. CDR3 nucleotide sequence: TGTGCCAGCAGTTACCTCGGGACAGGCCAAGAGACCCAGTACTTC.

The chain carries TRBV5-1 and TRBJ1-1, with a possible D match to TRBD1 (5 bases). Per germline, CDR1 SGHRS and CDR2 YFSETQ. With 3 bases removed from V and 1 base from J, the gap between germline ends came to 7 bases. The CDR3 is 13 amino acids. CDR3 in DNA: TGCGCCAGCAGCTACACAGGGAACACTGAAGCTTTCTTT. Encoded protein: CASSYTGNTEAFF. The entire variable domain, with the rest obtained from reference TRBV5-1 and TRBJ1-1, is as follows: KAGVTQTPRYLIKTRGQQVTLSCSPISGHRSVSWYQQTPGQGLQFLFEYFSETQRNKGNFPGRFSGRQFSNSRSEMNVSTLELGDSALYLCASSYTGNTEAFFGQGTRLTVV.